This entry lists 14 T cell receptor beta chains sequenced from one sample in a study of blood T cell repertoires in COVID-19. Here immunoSEQ multiplex PCR was the method, and the copy in TCRdb shows in-frame clones only, minus some. The sample includes approximately 90,000 clones, 65% to 80% seen only once; the top ten take about half. The sequencing sample was made of peripheral blood. These receptors came from a human donor in a cohort sampled during active COVID-19.

The rearrangement links TRBV25-1 to TRBJ2-7; D perhaps matches TRBD1 (5 bases). Germline V gives CDR1 MGHDK, CDR2 SYGVNS. The CDR3 totals 18 residues. The germline V and J ends were trimmed by 4 bases and 0 bases, with 22 bases remaining between them. CDR3 protein: CASSGQNLLTPHSYEQYF. Here the CDR3 DNA reads TGTGCCAGCAGTGGACAGAACCTCCTGACCCCCCACTCCTACGAGCAGTACTTC.

The V call is TRBV6-2 or TRBV6-3, the J call TRBJ1-6; D gene ambiguous. Germline-derived CDR1 and CDR2 are MNHEY and SVGEGT. V was trimmed by 4 bases and J by 1 base, leaving 14 bases between them. The CDR3 is made up of 17 amino acids. The CDR3 protein is CASSSGIRRSYNSPLHF. For the CDR3, the DNA is TGTGCCAGCAGTTCCGGAATCCGGAGGTCCTATAATTCACCCCTCCACTTT.

The V gene is TRBV24-1, the J gene TRBJ2-2; the match to TRBD1 covers 7 bases. Germline CDR1 is KGHDR and CDR2 is SFDVKD. CDR3 size: 15 residues. V was pared by 4 bases and J by 4 bases, with 5 bases of the junction left unmatched. Written as DNA, the CDR3 is TGTGCCACCAGTGAGGGACAGTCACCCACCGGGGAGCTGTTTTTT. Its protein product is CATSEGQSPTGELFF.

The chain links TRBV7-9 to TRBJ2-5; D gene uncertain. The CDR3 contains 13 residues. The germline gives CDR1 SEHNR, CDR2 FQNEAQ (reference sequence). V lost 5 bases and J lost 5, with 12 bases in between. CDR3: CASSPSGPETQYF. The CDR3 region has the DNA TGTGCCAGCAGCCCTTCCGGTCCCGAGACCCAGTACTTC. The full variable domain, rest sourced from reference TRBV7-9 and TRBJ2-5, is DTGVSQNPRHKITKRGQNVTFRCDPISEHNRLYWYRQTLGQGPEFLTYFQNEAQLEKSRLLSDRFSAERPKGSFSTLEIQRTEQGDSAMYLCASSPSGPETQYFGPGTRLLVL.

The genes are TRBV7-9 and TRBJ2-7; D uncertain. Trimming removed 3 bases at V and 4 bases at J, with 4 bases between. Germline V gene sequence: CDR1 SEHNR, CDR2 FQNEAQ (reference sequence). This CDR3 has 11 amino acids. CDR3 nucleotide sequence: TGTGCCAGCAGCTTTAGTTACGAGCAGTACTTC. Its protein product is CASSFSYEQYF.

The V call is TRBV30, the J call TRBJ1-1; TRBD1 matches at 8 bases. There are 14 residues in the CDR3. The trim removed 2 bases at V and 1 base at J, leaving 3 bases unmatched. Germline loops: CDR1 GTSNPN, CDR2 SVGIG (reference sequence). This CDR3 is CAWSPDRGNTEAFF. Here the CDR3 DNA reads TGTGCCTGGAGTCCTGACAGGGGGAACACTGAAGCTTTCTTT. The whole variable domain, filled in from reference TRBV30 and TRBJ1-1, reads SQTIHQWPATLVQPVGSPLSLECTVEGTSNPNLYWYRQAAGRGLQLLFYSVGIGQISSEVPQNLSASRPQDRQFILSSKKLLLSDSGFYLCAWSPDRGNTEAFFGQGTRLTVV.

This chain links TRBV7-9 with TRBJ1-2; possibly TRBD1 for D (6 bases). This CDR3 is built from 14 residues. Germline V CDR1 and CDR2: SEHNR, FQNEAQ (reference sequence). V lost 2 bases and J 9 bases, leaving 16 bases between the germline ends. CDR3 nucleotides: TGTGCCAGCAGCTTAAAAGGTACAGGGACGAGCTACACCTTC. Translated, it gives CASSLKGTGTSYTF.

This clone was counted a single time. The chain carries TRBV3-1 (or the pseudogene TRBV3-2) and TRBJ2-2; a weak D match, TRBD1 (5 bases). CDR3 length: 16 amino acids. The germline V gene has CDR1 LGHDT and CDR2 YNNKEL (reference sequence). V was clipped by 4 bases and J by 0 bases, with 12 bases between them. The CDR3 DNA reads as TGTGCCAGCAGCCCCCCGGACACCACGAACACCGGGGAGCTGTTTTTT. This translates into CASSPPDTTNTGELFF.

The chain combines TRBV10-1 with TRBJ2-7, with D possibly being TRBD1 (6 bases). The CDR3 extends over 11 amino acids. V dropped 10 bases and J dropped 5 bases, with 12 bases sitting between them. Germline assignment: CDR1 WNHNN and CDR2 SYGVQD (reference sequence). The CDR3 DNA is TGCGCCAATATACAGGGCCACGAGCAGTACTTC. Residues: CANIQGHEQYF.

This chain uses TRBV21-1 with TRBJ2-7; the table's D call TRBD2 went unverified against the DNA. TRBV21-1 is shown as a pseudogene. The length of the CDR3 is 18 residues. CDR3 DNA: TGTGCCAGCAGCAGGAGCGGGAGGTTACGCGTGCGGTACTACGAGCAGTACTTC. Translation: CASSRSGRLRVRYYEQYF.

The CDR3 loop reads CASSYRLAGDRSEQFF. Written as DNA, the CDR3 is TGTGCCAGCAGCTACCGACTAGCGGGAGATCGAAGTGAGCAGTTCTTC. J is TRBJ2-1 and V is TRBV7-2, with TRBD2 matching 12 bases. The CDR3 consists of 16 residues. V lost 4 bases to trimming and J lost 9 bases; unmatched junction nucleotides: 10. Germline V CDR1 and CDR2: SGHTA, FQGNSA.

The V and J genes are TRBV18 and TRBJ1-5; D is perhaps TRBD1 (5 bases). Trimming removed 6 bases from V and 3 bases from J, with 9 bases in between. This CDR3 region has 13 residues. Per germline, CDR1 KGHSH and CDR2 LQKENI. The CDR3 is CASSQGLNQPQHF. The CDR3, as DNA: TGTGCCAGCTCCCAGGGCCTCAATCAGCCCCAGCATTTT.

The V gene is TRBV7-2, the J gene TRBJ2-7, with TRBD2 matching over 8 bases. The V gene end was trimmed by 7 bases and the J gene end by 4 bases; junction bases not matched to a gene: 12. The CDR3 contains 15 residues. The germline V gene has CDR1 SGHTA and CDR2 FQGNSA. The chain's CDR3 is CASTSYAGGQYEQYF. CDR3 bases: TGTGCCAGCACCTCATACGCGGGAGGACAGTACGAGCAGTACTTC.

This chain uses TRBV6-2 or TRBV6-3 with TRBJ2-1; D remains ambiguous. The CDR3 extends over 13 amino acids. Trimming shortened V by 4 bases and J by 10 bases, and 14 bases separated the two germline ends. Germline values: CDR1 MNHEY, CDR2 SVGEGT. CDR3: CASSSPMTVEQFF. The DNA of the CDR3 is TGTGCCAGCAGTTCCCCGATGACTGTCGAGCAGTTCTTC.